A selection of T cell receptor beta chains follows, all from one sample in a study of CXCR3-negative and CXCR3-positive naive CD8 T cells. Reprocessing the 5' RACE reads, TCRdb reports a single entry for every CDR3 protein and omits DNA. Here the sample table reports about 84,000 distinct CDR3 sequences. The material sequenced was naive CXCR3+ CD8+ T cells from blood. These receptor sequences come from a human donor in good health. Some clones in this sample may be carry-over from other donors' samples. CDR3s include the opening cysteine and the closing phenylalanine or tryptophan.

TRBV6-4	TRBJ2-1	CASSDGGGQDEQFF
TRBV5-1	TRBJ2-1	CASSLTGGAEQFF
TRBV29-1	TRBJ1-5	CSVEAGGDQPQHF
TRBV29-1	TRBJ2-7	CSVVWTSAGEQYF
TRBV12-3/TRBV12-4	TRBJ2-1	CASSPILSSYNEQFF
TRBV7-9	TRBJ1-1	CASSSVEQGHTEAFF
TRBV29-1	TRBJ2-3	CSVDVRGAVTDTQYF
TRBV29-1	TRBJ1-1	CSVLDREFTEAFF
TRBV28	TRBJ2-1	CASSPRGGLHSYNEQFF
TRBV12-3/TRBV12-4	TRBJ1-2	CASSFSGRSIYGYTF
TRBV18	TRBJ2-5	CASSPARAQETQYF
TRBV7-2	TRBJ1-1	CASSHGTIEAFF
TRBV4-3	TRBJ2-4	CASSQEVPWTSGDLAKNIQYF
TRBV20-1	TRBJ2-1	CSASLEGKVYNEQFF
TRBV7-9	TRBJ2-3	CASSPMTPSTDTQYF
TRBV30	TRBJ2-7	CAWRPGLDLYEQYF
TRBV12-3/TRBV12-4	TRBJ2-3	CASSLTDTQYF
TRBV7-9	TRBJ2-6	CASSLLGGRVGANVLTF
TRBV29-1	TRBJ1-2	CSVEWTHIPYGYTF
TRBV7-9	TRBJ2-2	CASSQVNTGELFF
TRBV3-1	TRBJ2-3	CASSLSGRVSTDTQYF
TRBV4-1	TRBJ1-4	CASSDRDATNEKLFF
TRBV3-1	TRBJ2-1	CASSPMLSGSFYNEQFF
TRBV28	TRBJ2-7	CASSFMEGKYEQYF
TRBV27	TRBJ2-1	CASRLGRPANEQFF
TRBV14	TRBJ2-3	CASSQAGDTQYF
TRBV28	TRBJ1-2	CASSFTNYGYTF
TRBV6-6	TRBJ1-5	CASSYAVGWDQPQHF
TRBV4-3	TRBJ1-1	CASSQDKGLNTEAFF